Each of the 16 T cell receptor beta chains below was sequenced from the same sample in a study of T cell repertoires in cytomegalovirus infection. These receptors' antigens are unknown. TCRdb fed the reads into MiXCR, producing one record per CDR3 protein. The repertoire holds about half a million distinct CDR3 sequences, with about 33% as singletons. The sequencing used cultured PBMCs, collected from culture after CMV antigen stimulation. Every receptor here comes from a human donor in good health (CMV status not recorded). Some clones in this sample may be carry-over from other donors' samples.

The chain has TRBV14 and TRBJ1-6; 8 bases line up with TRBD1. CDR1 and CDR2 from the germline V gene are SGHDN and FVKESK. V lost 4 bases, J lost 8 bases, and 7 bases stayed unmatched. The CDR3 consists of 15 residues. Here the CDR3 DNA reads TGTGCCAGCAGCCTTTTGCCGGGACAGGATTCACCCCTCCACTTT. The encoded protein is CASSLLPGQDSPLHF.

The chain recombines TRBV27 with TRBJ2-1, with TRBD2 identical over 11 bases. The CDR3 has 14 amino acids. Germline CDR1 MNHEY, CDR2 SMNVEV (reference sequence). With 10 bases clipped from V and 2 bases from J, the junction kept 4 bases outside the gene matches. DNA of the CDR3: TGTGCCACTCTTAGCGGGAGGGCCTACAATGAGCAGTTCTTC. Encoded protein: CATLSGRAYNEQFF.

This rearrangement joins TRBV6-2 or TRBV6-3 to TRBJ1-1, with 9 nucleotides matching TRBD1. Germline loops: CDR1 MNHEY, CDR2 SVGEGT. The CDR3 runs to 15 residues. Trimming took 6 bases from V and 3 from J; bases not matched to a gene: 8. Written as DNA, the CDR3 is TGTGCCAGCAGAGCACAGGGGGCAGTTGACACTGAAGCTTTCTTT. Protein: CASRAQGAVDTEAFF.

The gene calls are TRBV29-1 and TRBJ1-1; D unresolved. The CDR3 is made up of 14 amino acids. The V gene's germline CDR1 is SQVTM and CDR2 ANQGSEA. The germline V and J ends were trimmed by 3 bases and 5 bases, with 16 bases remaining between them. Here the CDR3 reads CSVESRLSETEAFF. CDR3 DNA sequence: TGCAGCGTTGAGTCCAGGCTCAGTGAGACTGAAGCTTTCTTT.

The chain joins TRBV6-2 or TRBV6-3 to TRBJ1-5; D is undetermined. V was shortened by 5 bases and J by 5 bases, with 16 bases between the two germline ends. CDR1 is MNHEY, CDR2 SVGEGT, per germline. There are 15 residues in the CDR3. CDR3 bases: TGTGCCAGCAGTCCTGTGGACGGCTACTATCAGCCCCAGCATTTT. Protein: CASSPVDGYYQPQHF.

Notes on this clonotype: Sequence at one end of the junction differs from germline and may be a read error. The chain joins TRBV7-6 to TRBJ2-3; possible D gene TRBD1, 5 bases. Germline CDR1 and CDR2: SGHVS and FNYEAQ. The CDR3 has 15 amino acids. The CDR3 region is CVSSTRGGSTDTQYF. DNA for the CDR3: TGTGTCAGCAGCACAAGGGGCGGTAGCACAGATACGCAGTATTTT.

This chain joins TRBV7-2 and TRBJ1-1; TRBD1 might be the D (5 bases). There are 13 residues in the CDR3. Trimming pared 8 bases from V and 0 bases from J, leaving 10 bases between. Germline CDR1 and CDR2: SGHTA and FQGNSA. The CDR3 reads CASGASLNTEAFF. The CDR3, as DNA: TGTGCCAGCGGGGCATCTCTGAACACTGAAGCTTTCTTT.

The chain recombines TRBV18 with TRBJ1-1, with unresolved D. Between the trimmed V and J ends, which lost 3 bases and 3 bases, there was a span of 17 bases. The CDR3 sequence is 16 residues long. Germline CDR1 reads KGHSH; CDR2 reads LQKENI. The CDR3 sequence: CASSPRAWGLDTEAFF. CDR3 nucleotides: TGTGCCAGCTCACCTCGGGCCTGGGGTTTGGACACTGAAGCTTTCTTT.

The V call is TRBV7-9, the J call TRBJ2-5; weak D call: TRBD2 (6 bases). CDR1 is SEHNR and CDR2 is FQNEAQ in the germline V gene (reference sequence). CDR3 length: 15 residues. Trimming took off 6 bases at V and 4 bases at J, with 18 bases between the two ends. Written as DNA, the CDR3 is TGTGCCAGCAGACTAGCCGTACGGATGCCAGAGACCCAGTACTTC. It yields the protein CASRLAVRMPETQYF. Variable domain in full (rest from reference TRBV7-9 and TRBJ2-5): DTGVSQNPRHKITKRGQNVTFRCDPISEHNRLYWYRQTLGQGPEFLTYFQNEAQLEKSRLLSDRFSAERPKGSFSTLEIQRTEQGDSAMYLCASRLAVRMPETQYFGPGTRLLVL.

DNA of the CDR3: TGTGCCAGTGGGATGACTAGCGGGAGGGCGGGATCCACAGATACGCAGTATTTT. Protein sequence: CASGMTSGRAGSTDTQYF. The chain couples TRBV19 to TRBJ2-3, with 14 bases fitting TRBD2. This CDR3 contains 18 residues. V lost 8 bases to trimming and J lost 2 bases; unmatched junction nucleotides: 12. Germline values: CDR1 LNHDA, CDR2 SQIVND (reference sequence).

This clonotype was picked up a small number of times. The V and J genes are TRBV7-8 and TRBJ1-6; D remains ambiguous. The germline CDR1 and CDR2 sequences are SGHVS and FQNEAQ. CDR3 length: 14 amino acids. Trimming removed 3 bases from V and 5 bases from J, with 8 bases in between. The CDR3 sequence: CASSLAQNNSPLHF. The CDR3 coding sequence is TGTGCCAGCAGCTTGGCGCAGAATAATTCACCCCTCCACTTT. Supplemented by reference TRBV7-8 and TRBJ1-6, the full variable domain reads GAGVSQSPRYKVAKRGQDVALRCDPISGHVSLFWYQQALGQGPEFLTYFQNEAQLDKSGLPSDRFFAERPEGSVSTLKIQRTQQEDSAVYLCASSLAQNNSPLHFGNGTRLTVT.

This chain connects TRBV28 to TRBJ2-5; weak D call: TRBD1 (6 bases). This CDR3 is built from 16 residues. The V end was cut by 5 bases, the J end by 2 bases, with 18 bases between. CDR1 is MDHEN and CDR2 is SYDVKM in the germline V gene. CDR3 sequence reads: CASSNGVFRGQETQYF. The CDR3 DNA follows: TGTGCCAGCAGTAACGGAGTTTTCAGGGGACAAGAGACCCAGTACTTC.

This clonotype came up many times. The gene calls are TRBV7-2 and TRBJ2-3, with D possibly TRBD1 on 6 matching bases. Deletions cut 6 bases from V and 3 bases from J, with 10 bases between. The CDR3 consists of 13 residues. Germline loops: CDR1 SGHTA, CDR2 FQGNSA. The CDR3 loop reads CASRFQGTDTQYF. Written as DNA, the CDR3 is TGTGCCAGCAGATTCCAGGGGACAGATACGCAGTATTTT.

The rearrangement links TRBV4-1 to TRBJ2-3; 10 bases fit TRBD2. From germline, CDR1 is MGHRA and CDR2 YSYEKL. J was trimmed by 5 bases and V by 1 base; bases with no gene match: 6. This CDR3 region has 16 residues. CDR3 nucleotides: TGCGCCAGCAGCCAAGGGACGGGGACTAGCGAAGATACGCAGTATTTT. It codes for CASSQGTGTSEDTQYF.

This clonotype has more than one count but fewer than ten. The rearrangement joins TRBV7-2 to TRBJ2-5; unclear D gene. CDR3 size: 13 residues. The V and J ends lost 4 bases and 5 bases respectively, with 11 bases between them. Germline V lookup: CDR1 SGHTA, CDR2 FQGNSA. DNA of the CDR3: TGTGCCAGCAGCTCCATACCTGGGGAGACCCAGTACTTC. The encoded protein is CASSSIPGETQYF.

The CDR3 DNA is TGTGCCAGCAGCGTAGGAGGACTAGCGGGAGTCTTCGAGCAGTACTTC. It codes for CASSVGGLAGVFEQYF. V is TRBV9 and J is TRBJ2-7; 13 bases match TRBD2. The CDR3 runs to 16 residues. The germline V gene has CDR1 SGDLS and CDR2 YYNGEE. V shed 0 bases and J 6 bases; nucleotides not matched to a gene: 6.